Each of the 29 T cell receptor beta chains below was sequenced from the same sample in a study of T cells after yellow fever vaccination. TCRdb redid the calling of the 5' RACE reads with MiXCR, one entry per CDR3 protein. The table shows a few hundred thousand distinct CDR3 sequences, with 6.8% occurring only once. The sequencing used PBMCs, collected roughly 45 days after the first yellow fever vaccination. Every receptor here comes from a man between 18 and 35 years old who received the YFV17D yellow fever vaccine.

The genes are TRBV7-9 and TRBJ2-5; D may match TRBD1 or TRBD2 (5 bases each). The V gene lost 10 bases and the J gene lost 4 bases, with 25 bases spanning the gap. Germline V gene lookup returns CDR1 SEHNR and CDR2 FQNEAQ (reference sequence). The CDR3 sequence is 16 residues long. The CDR3 DNA follows: TGTGCCACAAACCACCTTCCCTCAGGGCGGGTAGAGACCCAGTACTTC. It translates to CATNHLPSGRVETQYF.

This clonotype was counted a few times. The chain joins TRBV18 to TRBJ2-7; maybe TRBD1 (5 bases). Germline V gene data show CDR1 as KGHSH and CDR2 as LQKENI. Trimming took off 1 base at V and 5 bases at J, with 12 bases between the two ends. CDR3 length: 14 residues. Written as DNA, the CDR3 is TGTGCCAGCTCACCACAAAACAGGAGAAACGAGCAGTACTTC. It encodes CASSPQNRRNEQYF.

This clonotype was found many times. This chain uses TRBV7-2 with TRBJ2-2; tentatively, D is TRBD2 (6 bases). CDR1 SGHTA and CDR2 FQGNSA come from the germline V gene. CDR3 length: 14 amino acids. V shed 4 bases and J shed 3 bases, with 9 bases lying between them. The CDR3 here is CASSWGDDTGELFF. Here the CDR3 DNA reads TGTGCCAGCAGCTGGGGGGACGACACCGGGGAGCTGTTTTTT.

CDR3 loop: CASTRPGSYEQYV. In nucleotides, the CDR3 is TGTGCCAGCACCCGGCCGGGATCTTACGAGCAGTACGTC. V usage is TRBV28 and J usage is TRBJ2-7, with D tentatively TRBD2 (5 bases). V dropped 7 bases and J dropped 4 bases, with 14 bases sitting between them. Germline CDR1 and CDR2: MDHEN and SYDVKM. The CDR3 is made up of 13 amino acids.

This chain links TRBV20-1 with TRBJ1-1; 8 bases are a match to TRBD1. CDR1 is DFQATT, CDR2 SNEGSKA, per germline (reference sequence). The CDR3 loop spans 14 amino acids. The V segment lost 3 bases and the J segment 4 bases; nucleotides outside the gene matches: 7. In DNA form, the CDR3 reads TGCAGTGCTAGGATCTACAGGGGGTCCACTGAAGCTTTCTTT. It yields the protein CSARIYRGSTEAFF.

There are a few counts of this clonotype. This chain uses TRBV6-1 with TRBJ2-7; perhaps TRBD1 as D (5 bases). This CDR3 comprises 14 residues. Trimming shortened V by 5 bases and J by 0 bases, and 11 bases separated the two germline ends. Germline V CDR1 and CDR2: MNHNS, SASEGT. The CDR3 protein is CASSLDRSSYEQYV. The DNA of the CDR3 is TGTGCCAGCAGTCTTGACAGAAGCTCCTACGAGCAGTACGTC.

The sample holds a few counts of this clonotype. V usage is TRBV11-2 and J usage is TRBJ2-2, with D possibly matching TRBD1 (5 bases). CDR1 and CDR2 from the germline V gene are SGHAT and FQNNGV. CDR3 size: 16 residues. The V end was cut by 1 base, the J end by 7 bases, with 16 bases between. The CDR3 nucleotides read TGTGCCAGCAGCTTAGTCCGGCAGGGCCGGCGCGGGGAGCTGTTTTTT. Translated: CASSLVRQGRRGELFF.

This clonotype has a handful of counts. The chain recombines TRBV4-3 with TRBJ2-2, with 10 bases that match TRBD1. The CDR3 runs 17 residues. Germline CDR1 and CDR2: LGHNA and YSLEER. V dropped 2 bases and J dropped 6; count of bases not matched to a gene: 9. The CDR3 DNA reads TGCGCCAGCAGCCAAAGATGGTCCGGACAGGGGGCCGGGGAGCTGTTTTTT. Its protein product is CASSQRWSGQGAGELFF.

This chain connects TRBV5-1 to TRBJ1-1, with unresolved D. Trimming took off 7 bases at V and 4 bases at J, with 14 bases between the two ends. Germline-derived CDR1 and CDR2 are SGHRS and YFSETQ. The CDR3 runs to 13 residues. CDR3 nucleotide sequence: TGCGCCAGCCGCCTTCGGGAGGGCACTGAAGCTTTCTTT. This sequence encodes CASRLREGTEAFF.

This clonotype was counted ten times or more. This sequence joins TRBV6-2 or TRBV6-3 and TRBJ1-2; the match to TRBD1 covers 7 bases. Germline trimming cut 7 bases from V and 2 bases from J; bases unmatched to any gene: 7. CDR1 is MNHEY and CDR2 is SVGEGT in the germline V gene. The CDR3 sequence is 14 residues long. CDR3 sequence (DNA): TGTGCCAGCACCGAACCCAGGGGGAACTATGGCTACACCTTC. Encoded protein: CASTEPRGNYGYTF.

This clonotype was detected a few times. This chain connects TRBV29-1 to TRBJ2-2; 12 bases are shared with TRBD1. Germline V lookup: CDR1 SQVTM, CDR2 ANQGSEA. This CDR3 is built from 16 residues. J gave up 5 bases and V 4 bases, and 8 bases lay outside the gene matches. CDR3 in amino acids: CSVVGGQGATTGELFF. The CDR3 nucleotides are TGCAGCGTTGTGGGGGGACAGGGGGCGACGACCGGGGAGCTGTTTTTT.

This chain uses TRBV5-8 with TRBJ1-3; 9 bases agree with TRBD1. The length of the CDR3 is 17 residues. Germline trimming cut 0 bases from V and 1 base from J; bases unmatched to any gene: 5. CDR1 and CDR2 from the germline V gene are SGHTS and YDEGEE. The DNA for the CDR3 is TGTGCCAGCAGCTTGGGGGACAGGGCCTTGTCTGGAAACACCATATATTTT. Amino acid sequence: CASSLGDRALSGNTIYF.

This clonotype has at least ten counts. This chain links TRBV5-1 with TRBJ1-5; maybe TRBD1 (5 bases). Trimming took 2 bases from V and 4 from J, leaving 16 bases between them. Germline CDR1 is SGHRS and CDR2 is YFSETQ. The CDR3 runs to 16 residues. The CDR3 is CASSLGFGGGNQPQHF. For the CDR3, the DNA is TGCGCCAGCAGCTTAGGGTTTGGTGGGGGTAATCAGCCCCAGCATTTT.

The chain combines TRBV19 with TRBJ2-2; 9 positions agree with TRBD1. Germline values: CDR1 LNHDA, CDR2 SQIVND (reference sequence). V dropped 7 bases and J dropped 7; count of bases not matched to a gene: 10. CDR3 length equals 15 residues. DNA of the CDR3: TGTGCCAGTAAAGTAAGGGGACAGGGAATCGGGGAGCTGTTTTTT. Protein sequence: CASKVRGQGIGELFF.

This clonotype has only a few counts. This chain uses TRBV6-5 with TRBJ2-7; a possible D gene is TRBD2 (7 bases). Germline CDR1 and CDR2: MNHEY and SVGAGI. The V end lost 2 bases, the J end lost 2 bases, and 16 bases lay between the germline ends. The CDR3 consists of 16 residues. The CDR3 nucleotides are TGTGCCAGCAGTTACGAGTTGGGGGGGCCAACCTACGAGCAGTACTTC. This sequence encodes CASSYELGGPTYEQYF.

This chain joins TRBV7-9 and TRBJ2-3; D perhaps matches TRBD1 (6 bases). CDR1 and CDR2 (germline): SEHNR, FQNEAQ (reference sequence). V lost 0 bases to trimming and J lost 3 bases, with 13 bases between them. CDR3 length: 16 amino acids. In DNA form, the CDR3 reads TGTGCCAGCAGCTTAGCACCCTACAGGGTAACAGATACGCAGTATTTT. The encoded protein is CASSLAPYRVTDTQYF.

J is TRBJ1-4 and V is TRBV4-1, with a tentative D call TRBD1 (5 bases). This CDR3 is 16 amino acids long. The ends were cut back, 0 bases at V and 8 bases at J, with 16 bases in the middle. From germline, CDR1 is MGHRA and CDR2 YSYEKL. The CDR3: CASSQDQRGTGEKLFF. Here the CDR3 DNA reads TGCGCCAGCAGCCAAGATCAAAGAGGGACGGGAGAAAAACTGTTTTTT.

This clonotype was observed a few times. The V and J genes are TRBV19 and TRBJ2-3; D may be TRBD2 (7 bases). V shed 0 bases and J shed 5 bases, with 18 bases lying between them. The CDR3 has 17 residues. Germline values: CDR1 LNHDA, CDR2 SQIVND (reference sequence). CDR3 protein: CASSIDGGGSSQDTQYF. The CDR3 DNA reads as TGTGCCAGTAGTATAGATGGCGGGGGCTCCTCCCAAGATACGCAGTATTTT.

This clonotype was picked up a small number of times. The chain employs TRBV6-1 and TRBJ2-1; 9 bases are shared with TRBD1. The germline V gene encodes CDR1 MNHNS and CDR2 SASEGT. The CDR3 runs 14 residues. Trimming cost V 7 bases and J 8 bases; bases outside gene matches: 9. In DNA, the CDR3 is TGTGCCAGCAAACCGGGACAGGGCAACGATGAGCAGTTCTTC. Its translation: CASKPGQGNDEQFF.

This clonotype was found a few times. V and J are TRBV5-1 and TRBJ2-7; D could derive from TRBD1 or TRBD2 (7 bases each). Germline V gives CDR1 SGHRS, CDR2 YFSETQ. CDR3 size: 15 residues. V lost 4 bases and J 2 bases, leaving 16 bases between the germline ends. CDR3 region: CASSPGGGQTYEQYF. The DNA of the CDR3 is TGCGCCAGCAGCCCTGGGGGGGGACAGACCTACGAGCAGTACTTC.

The V and J genes are TRBV5-5 and TRBJ1-2, with TRBD1 identical over 9 bases. Germline V gene lookup returns CDR1 SGHKS and CDR2 YYEKEE (reference sequence). CDR3 length equals 16 residues. J was trimmed by 7 bases and V by 2 bases; bases with no gene match: 12. CDR3 nucleotides: TGTGCCAGCAGCTTTCCCGGACAGGGGTCGGTTAGTGGCTACACCTTC. This codes for CASSFPGQGSVSGYTF.

This sequence joins TRBV10-3 and TRBJ1-1; D perhaps matches TRBD1 (6 bases). V lost 3 bases to trimming and J lost 10 bases, with 12 bases between them. The CDR3 length is 12 residues. Germline V gene lookup returns CDR1 ENHRY and CDR2 SYGVKD. The CDR3 loop is CAISEPTGGAFF. In DNA, the CDR3 is TGTGCCATCAGTGAACCGACAGGAGGAGCTTTCTTT.

This clonotype was counted between two and nine times. V is TRBV6-1 and J is TRBJ1-1; TRBD1 agrees at 8 bases. V trimming: 5 bases; J trimming: 6 bases; junction bases outside the gene matches: 11. Per germline, CDR1 MNHNS and CDR2 SASEGT. The CDR3 is 15 residues long. CDR3 residues: CASSRTGTSRAEAFF. CDR3 nucleotide sequence: TGTGCCAGCAGTAGGACAGGGACCTCTCGGGCTGAAGCTTTCTTT.

This chain joins TRBV7-2 and TRBJ2-1; 8 bases are shared with TRBD2. V lost 4 bases and J lost 7; bases outside the gene matches: 3. This CDR3 contains 13 residues. In germline, CDR1 is SGHTA, CDR2 FQGNSA. Here the CDR3 reads CASSSRGGNEQFF. Written as DNA, the CDR3 is TGTGCCAGCAGCTCACGGGGGGGTAATGAGCAGTTCTTC.

This clonotype was detected a few times. The rearrangement links TRBV5-1 to TRBJ2-6; the match to TRBD1 covers 10 bases. Germline V gives CDR1 SGHRS, CDR2 YFSETQ. This CDR3 is 17 amino acids long. Trimming at V came to 4 bases and at J to 4 bases, leaving 8 bases not matched to a gene. The CDR3 protein is CASSVGTGDAGANVLTF. The CDR3 DNA is TGCGCCAGCAGCGTCGGGACAGGGGACGCGGGGGCCAACGTCCTGACTTTC.

The genes are TRBV7-2 and TRBJ2-3, with D perhaps TRBD2 (7 bases). Germline loops: CDR1 SGHTA, CDR2 FQGNSA. The CDR3 totals 16 residues. The V gene lost 4 bases and the J gene lost 4 bases, with 18 bases spanning the gap. For the CDR3, the DNA is TGTGCCAGCAGCTACCGGTTTCGGGGGGCCCCAGATACGCAGTATTTT. Translation: CASSYRFRGAPDTQYF.

This clonotype showed up just a few times. The chain recombines TRBV20-1 with TRBJ2-7; TRBD1 aligns across 9 bases. CDR1 is DFQATT and CDR2 is SNEGSKA in the germline V gene (reference sequence). With 4 bases clipped from V and 1 base from J, the junction kept 2 bases outside the gene matches. The CDR3 has 13 residues. DNA for the CDR3: TGCAGTGCTAAGGACAGGGGATCCTACGAGCAGTACGTC. Protein sequence: CSAKDRGSYEQYV.

This clonotype was observed a handful of times. This chain uses TRBV29-1 with TRBJ2-4; 7 bases are shared with TRBD1. This CDR3 contains 14 residues. J was trimmed by 7 bases and V by 1 base; bases with no gene match: 7. Per the germline V gene, CDR1 is SQVTM and CDR2 is ANQGSEA. CDR3 in DNA: TGCAGCGTTGAAGGGGCAGGGGGTTGGAACATTCAGTACTTC. Its protein is CSVEGAGGWNIQYF.

V and J are TRBV4-1 and TRBJ2-1, with a weak D call TRBD2 (6 bases). CDR3 length: 14 residues. Germline values: CDR1 MGHRA, CDR2 YSYEKL. Deletions cut 1 base from V and 4 bases from J, with 8 bases between. CDR3 nucleotide sequence: TGCGCCAGCAGCCAAGGACGGGGGTACAATGAGCAGTTCTTC. Its translation: CASSQGRGYNEQFF.